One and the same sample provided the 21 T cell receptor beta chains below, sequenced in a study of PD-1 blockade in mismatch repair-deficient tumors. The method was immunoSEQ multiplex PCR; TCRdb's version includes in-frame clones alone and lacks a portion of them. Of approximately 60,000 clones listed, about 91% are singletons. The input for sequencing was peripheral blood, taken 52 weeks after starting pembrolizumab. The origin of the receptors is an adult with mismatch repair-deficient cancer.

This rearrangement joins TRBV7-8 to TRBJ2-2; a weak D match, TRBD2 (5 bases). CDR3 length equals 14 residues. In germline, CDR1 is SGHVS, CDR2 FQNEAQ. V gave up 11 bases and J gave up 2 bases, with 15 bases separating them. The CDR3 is CALTPGINTGELFF. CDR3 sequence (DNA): TGTGCCTTAACACCCGGGATCAACACCGGGGAGCTGTTTTTT.

This chain's CDR3 is CASSLVGTGSDEKLFF. For the CDR3, the DNA is TGTGCCAGCAGCTTAGTAGGGACAGGGTCGGATGAAAAACTGTTTTTT. This chain connects TRBV7-9 to TRBJ1-4, with 9 bases identical to TRBD1. CDR1 SEHNR and CDR2 FQNEAQ come from the germline V gene (reference sequence). J gave up 6 bases and V 1 base, and 6 bases lay outside the gene matches. This CDR3 contains 16 residues.

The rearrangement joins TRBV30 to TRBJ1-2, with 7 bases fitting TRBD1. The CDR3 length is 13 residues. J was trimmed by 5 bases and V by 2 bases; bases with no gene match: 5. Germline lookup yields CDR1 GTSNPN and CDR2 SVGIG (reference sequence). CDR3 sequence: CAWSPGGRYGYTF. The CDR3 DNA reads TGTGCCTGGAGTCCAGGGGGGAGGTATGGCTACACCTTC. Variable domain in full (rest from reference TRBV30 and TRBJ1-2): SQTIHQWPATLVQPVGSPLSLECTVEGTSNPNLYWYRQAAGRGLQLLFYSVGIGQISSEVPQNLSASRPQDRQFILSSKKLLLSDSGFYLCAWSPGGRYGYTFGSGTRLTVV.

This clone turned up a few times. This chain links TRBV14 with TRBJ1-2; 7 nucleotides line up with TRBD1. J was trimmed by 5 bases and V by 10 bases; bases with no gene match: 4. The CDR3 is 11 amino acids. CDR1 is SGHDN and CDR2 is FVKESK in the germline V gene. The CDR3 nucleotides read TGTGCCACCCGACAGGGATATGGCTACACCTTC. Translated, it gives CATRQGYGYTF.

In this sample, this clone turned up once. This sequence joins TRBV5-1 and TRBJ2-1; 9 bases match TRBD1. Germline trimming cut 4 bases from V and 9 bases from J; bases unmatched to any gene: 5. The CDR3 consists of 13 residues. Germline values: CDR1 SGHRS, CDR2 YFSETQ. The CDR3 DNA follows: TGCGCCAGCAGCCAAGGGACAGGGTTTGAGCAGTTCTTC. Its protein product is CASSQGTGFEQFF.

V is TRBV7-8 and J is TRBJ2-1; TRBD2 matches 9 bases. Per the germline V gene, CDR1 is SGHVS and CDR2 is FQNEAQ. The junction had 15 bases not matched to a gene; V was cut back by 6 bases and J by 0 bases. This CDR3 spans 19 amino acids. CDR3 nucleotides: TGTGCCAGCAGACGACCGACTAGCGGCCTCGGATCCTCCTACAATGAGCAGTTCTTC. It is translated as CASRRPTSGLGSSYNEQFF.

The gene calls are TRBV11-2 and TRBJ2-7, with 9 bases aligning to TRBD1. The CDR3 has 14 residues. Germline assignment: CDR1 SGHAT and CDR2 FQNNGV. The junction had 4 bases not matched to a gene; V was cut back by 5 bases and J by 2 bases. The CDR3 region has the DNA TGTGCCAGCAGCCGGGGACAGGGAGCCTACGAGCAGTACTTC. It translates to CASSRGQGAYEQYF. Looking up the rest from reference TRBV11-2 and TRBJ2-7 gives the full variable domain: EAGVAQSPRYKIIEKRQSVAFWCNPISGHATLYWYQQILGQGPKLLIQFQNNGVVDDSQLPKDRFSAERLKGVDSTLKIQPAKLEDSAVYLCASSRGQGAYEQYFGPGTRLTVT.

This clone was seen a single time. CDR3 region: CASRLDGSIDTQYF. CDR3 bases: TGCGCCAGCAGGCTGGACGGGAGTATAGATACGCAGTATTTT. This chain joins TRBV5-1 and TRBJ2-3; TRBD2 is a possible D gene (6 bases). The CDR3 runs to 14 residues. Germline V CDR1 and CDR2: SGHRS, YFSETQ. Deletions cut 5 bases from V and 5 bases from J, with 15 bases between. Using reference TRBV5-1 and TRBJ2-3 for the parts outside the CDR3, the full variable domain is KAGVTQTPRYLIKTRGQQVTLSCSPISGHRSVSWYQQTPGQGLQFLFEYFSETQRNKGNFPGRFSGRQFSNSRSEMNVSTLELGDSALYLCASRLDGSIDTQYFGPGTRLTVL.

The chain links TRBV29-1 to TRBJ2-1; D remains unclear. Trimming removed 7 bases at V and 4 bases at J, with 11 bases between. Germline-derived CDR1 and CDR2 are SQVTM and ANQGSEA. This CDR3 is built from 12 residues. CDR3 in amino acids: CSAAESYNEQFF. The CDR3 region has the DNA TGCAGCGCCGCAGAGAGTTACAATGAGCAGTTCTTC.

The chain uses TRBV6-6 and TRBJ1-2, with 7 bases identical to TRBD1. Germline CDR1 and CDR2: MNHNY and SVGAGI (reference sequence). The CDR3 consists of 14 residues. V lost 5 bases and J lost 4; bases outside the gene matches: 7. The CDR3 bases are TGTGCCAGCAGTGACTTCGGACAGGTCTATGGCTACACCTTC. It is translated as CASSDFGQVYGYTF.

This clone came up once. CDR3 DNA: TGTGCCAGCAGCCGGACTAGCGAGATTTACAATGAGCAGTTCTTC. It yields the protein CASSRTSEIYNEQFF. The chain uses TRBV7-2 and TRBJ2-1; 9 positions match TRBD2. The V and J ends lost 5 bases and 4 bases, in that order; junction bases with no gene match: 6. The CDR3 contains 15 residues. The germline V gene encodes CDR1 SGHTA and CDR2 FQGNSA.

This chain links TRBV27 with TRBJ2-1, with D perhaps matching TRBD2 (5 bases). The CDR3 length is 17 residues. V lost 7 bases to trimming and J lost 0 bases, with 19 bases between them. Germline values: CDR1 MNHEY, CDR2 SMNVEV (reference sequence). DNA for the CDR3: TGTGCCAGCACCCCTTCGTTAGAGGGCAGCTCCTACAATGAGCAGTTCTTC. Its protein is CASTPSLEGSSYNEQFF.

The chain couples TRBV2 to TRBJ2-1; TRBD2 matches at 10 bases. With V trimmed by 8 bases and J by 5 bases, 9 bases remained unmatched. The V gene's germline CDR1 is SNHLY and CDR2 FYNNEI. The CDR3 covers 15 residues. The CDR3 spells CASGWWTSGHNEQFF. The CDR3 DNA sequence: TGTGCCAGCGGTTGGTGGACTAGCGGCCACAATGAGCAGTTCTTC.

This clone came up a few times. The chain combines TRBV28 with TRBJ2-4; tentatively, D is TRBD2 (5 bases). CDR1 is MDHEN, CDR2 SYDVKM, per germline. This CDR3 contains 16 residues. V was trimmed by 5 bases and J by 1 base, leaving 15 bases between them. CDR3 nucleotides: TGTGCCAGCAGTGAGGACTCAGACCGGGCCAAAAACATTCAGTACTTC. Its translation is CASSEDSDRAKNIQYF. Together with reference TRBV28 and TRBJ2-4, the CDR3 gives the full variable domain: DVKVTQSSRYLVKRTGEKVFLECVQDMDHENMFWYRQDPGLGLRLIYFSYDVKMKEKGDIPEGYSVSREKKERFSLILESASTNQTSMYLCASSEDSDRAKNIQYFGAGTRLSVL.

The CDR3 reads CASSSQGSSYEQYF. In nucleotides, the CDR3 is TGTGCCAGCAGCTCCCAAGGGAGCTCCTACGAGCAGTACTTC. This chain uses TRBV9 with TRBJ2-7; possibly TRBD2 for D (5 bases). CDR1 is SGDLS and CDR2 is YYNGEE in the germline V gene. The V gene lost 4 bases and the J gene lost 0 bases, with 11 bases spanning the gap. The CDR3 consists of 14 residues.

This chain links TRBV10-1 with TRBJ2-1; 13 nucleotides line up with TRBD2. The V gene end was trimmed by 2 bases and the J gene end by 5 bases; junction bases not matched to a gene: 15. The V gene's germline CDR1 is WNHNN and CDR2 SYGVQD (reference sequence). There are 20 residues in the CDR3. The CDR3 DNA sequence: TGCGCCAGCAGTGAGGGGCCACTAGCGGGAGGGCCAACTCGGGACAATGAGCAGTTCTTC. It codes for CASSEGPLAGGPTRDNEQFF.

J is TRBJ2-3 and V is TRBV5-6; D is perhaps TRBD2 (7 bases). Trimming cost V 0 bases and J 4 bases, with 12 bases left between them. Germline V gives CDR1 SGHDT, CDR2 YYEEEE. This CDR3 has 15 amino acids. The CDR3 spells CASSLDGGAADTQYF. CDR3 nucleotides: TGTGCCAGCAGCTTGGATGGGGGGGCCGCAGATACGCAGTATTTT.

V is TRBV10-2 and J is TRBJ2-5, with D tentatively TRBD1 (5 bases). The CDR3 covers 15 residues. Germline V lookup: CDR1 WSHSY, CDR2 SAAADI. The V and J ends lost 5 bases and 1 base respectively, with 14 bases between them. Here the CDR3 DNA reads TGCGCCAGCAGTCAGGCGAATGGGGCCCAAGAGACCCAGTACTTC. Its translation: CASSQANGAQETQYF.

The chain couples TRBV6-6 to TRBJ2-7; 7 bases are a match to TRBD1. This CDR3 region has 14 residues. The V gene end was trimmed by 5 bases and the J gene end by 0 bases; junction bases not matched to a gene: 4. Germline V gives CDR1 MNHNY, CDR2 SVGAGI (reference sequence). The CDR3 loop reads CASSDRDGSYEQYF. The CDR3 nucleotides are TGTGCCAGCAGTGACAGGGATGGCTCCTACGAGCAGTACTTC.

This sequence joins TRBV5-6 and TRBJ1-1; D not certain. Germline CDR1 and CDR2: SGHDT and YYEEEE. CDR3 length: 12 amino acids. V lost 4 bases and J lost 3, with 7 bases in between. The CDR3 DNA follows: TGTGCCAGCAGCCAAGGAGACACTGAAGCTTTCTTT. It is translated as CASSQGDTEAFF. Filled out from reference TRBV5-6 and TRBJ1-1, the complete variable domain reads DAGVTQSPTHLIKTRGQQVTLRCSPKSGHDTVSWYQQALGQGPQFIFQYYEEEERQRGNFPDRFSGHQFPNYSSELNVNALLLGDSALYLCASSQGDTEAFFGQGTRLTVV.

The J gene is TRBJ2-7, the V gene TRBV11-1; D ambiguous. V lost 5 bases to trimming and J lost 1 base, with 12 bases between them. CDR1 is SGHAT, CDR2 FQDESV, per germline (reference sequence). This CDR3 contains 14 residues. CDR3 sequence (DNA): TGTGCCAGCAGCCTAGTCTACGGATCCTACGAGCAGTACTTC. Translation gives CASSLVYGSYEQYF.